What follows is one TCR beta chain and its context. No cognate antigen has been identified for it. Within one base of it there is no much larger clone, and no base qualities were kept. This sample stems from a study of blood T cell repertoires in COVID-19 (TCRdb year 2020). For the study in its entirety: The collaborator samples originated in the United States, Italy and Spain and spanned the acute and convalescent phases of COVID-19. The prospective study material was composed of cDNA or gDNA derived from T cells, B-cell-depleted T cells, or PBMCs. Deeply sampled blood TCRbeta repertoires from subjects exposed to, actively infected with, or recovered from COVID-19 were included in the dataset. A freely available public database, intended as a resource for researchers studying the immune response to SARS-CoV-2, is where the repertoires were released. Samples were obtained from the ongoing ImmuneRACE study (first 160 participants) and from 1,254 subjects provided by 6 global collaborators. Nearly every sample came with metadata listing a de-identified subject ID, COVID-19 status, age in years and sex. Where available, HLA class I and class II types were obtained from metadata supplied by the sample provider rather than from assay-based typing.

In the prospective study, participants were about 18 to 95 years old, resided in about two dozen geographic areas of the United States, and were enrolled through a virtual design. Cohort assignment in the prospective study relied on participant-reported clinical history from a screening survey and a study questionnaire. Recovered participants in ImmuneRACE Cohort 3 were defined as having two consecutive negative NP/OP PCR tests, clearance from a healthcare professional, or resolution of symptoms. Each participant in the prospective study had whole blood, serum and a nasopharyngeal or oropharyngeal swab collected by mobile phlebotomists. Over a 2-month period, participants in the prospective study had the option of providing additional blood draws and questionnaires. Before DNA extraction, blood samples from the prospective study were shipped at room temperature or frozen. TCRbeta CDR3 regions were amplified from genomic DNA by means of the immunoSEQ Assay, a bias-controlled multiplex PCR. Per the original workflow: Nucleated cell counts per sample were estimated from amplification of reference gene primers within the assay. To quantify the absolute abundance of each unique TCRbeta CDR3 rearrangement, sequence reads were collapsed and filtered. Productive Simpson clonality was computed per sample as the square root of Simpson's diversity index over productive rearrangements. In TCRdb, the immuneACCESS table is reduced to in-frame sequences with V and J assigned. These tables do not hold every clone; where another copy was compared, an unresolved V gene accounts for under half, and the others remain unexplained. The V and J calls and clone size come from that table; D and trimming were worked out from the DNA. The sample table shows roughly 330,000 clones, and about 89% are seen once. The ten top clones hold approximately 5% of the sample.

V is reduced by 0 bases and J by 5 bases, leaving a spacing of 13 bases between them. From its cysteine to its phenylalanine, the CDR3 spans 15 amino acids. The entry retains the CDR3 DNA only, 45 bases that are in frame from base 1. CDR1 LGHNA and CDR2 YSLEER were looked up in the germline V gene. Study-level results and caveats: The quantity of clinical and demographic metadata differed by source and by participant and was supplied without curation.

The receptor was derived from a woman under 40 who had recovered from COVID-19. The V gene is TRBV4-3 and the J gene is TRBJ1-2; the D gene is possibly TRBD1, with 5 bases matching. Material: PBMCs or T cells enriched from blood (not recorded which). The DNA reads as follows: TGCGCCAGCAGCCAAGATGAAGGGGCTGGATATGGCTACACCTTC. This sequence encodes CASSQDEGAGYGYTF.